One sample yielded the 7 T cell receptor beta chains listed below, sequenced in a study of cytomegalovirus exposure and HLA in healthy donors. PCR primers comprised 60 Vbeta and 13 Jbeta primers. The assay was immunoSEQ multiplex PCR, and TCRdb's table has in-frame clones only and misses some. The sample contains over 150,000 clones, about 80% of which appear only once. Sequencing used PBMCs. All receptors come from a woman between 50 and 59 years old in good health and CMV-seronegative.

The gene calls are TRBV4-1 and TRBJ2-4; tentatively, D is TRBD2 (6 bases). The V gene lost 2 bases and the J gene lost 0 bases, with 14 bases spanning the gap. The germline V gene has CDR1 MGHRA and CDR2 YSYEKL. The CDR3 runs 17 residues. DNA for the CDR3: TGCGCCAGCAGCCAATTTTGGGACTTATTAGCCAAAAACATTCAGTACTTC. Its protein is CASSQFWDLLAKNIQYF.

The V and J genes are TRBV4-3 and TRBJ1-2; 9 bases fit TRBD1. Germline CDR1 LGHNA, CDR2 YSLEER. This CDR3 spans 16 amino acids. Losses at the gene ends were 2 bases for V and 7 bases for J; bases not matched to a gene: 11. Written as DNA, the CDR3 is TGCGCCAGCAGCCAAACCGGGACAGGGAGGGAAGGTGGCTACACCTTC. This translates into CASSQTGTGREGGYTF.

The CDR3 DNA follows: TGTGCCAGCAGTTTTCAGAACTTGGGGCACGGAGGCAATCAGCCCCAGCATTTT. This translates into CASSFQNLGHGGNQPQHF. The genes are TRBV27 and TRBJ1-5; D is perhaps TRBD1 (5 bases). Germline-derived CDR1 and CDR2 are MNHEY and SMNVEV (reference sequence). The length of the CDR3 is 18 residues. V was clipped by 3 bases and J by 2 bases, with 20 bases between them.

The chain employs TRBV7-8 and TRBJ1-1, with D hard to call. The CDR3 totals 14 residues. Trimming took off 3 bases at V and 0 bases at J, with 8 bases between the two ends. Looked up from germline, CDR1 is SGHVS and CDR2 is FQNEAQ. The CDR3 sequence: CASSLSPMNTEAFF. The CDR3 DNA is TGTGCCAGCAGCTTGAGCCCTATGAACACTGAAGCTTTCTTT.

The rearrangement joins TRBV28 to TRBJ1-3; a weak D match, TRBD1 (6 bases). The CDR3 loop spans 15 amino acids. Trimming took off 4 bases at V and 4 bases at J, with 14 bases between the two ends. Germline CDR1 is MDHEN and CDR2 is SYDVKM. The CDR3 sequence: CASSSQRTGGNTIYF. The CDR3 DNA reads as TGTGCCAGCAGTTCACAAAGAACAGGGGGAAACACCATATATTTT.

The genes are TRBV6-6 and TRBJ2-7, with TRBD1 as a possible D gene (5 bases). The CDR3 has 14 residues. V was shortened by 1 base and J by 5 bases, with 12 bases between the two germline ends. Per germline, CDR1 MNHNY and CDR2 SVGAGI (reference sequence). The CDR3 is CASSYFQGGDEQYF. The CDR3 DNA is TGTGCCAGCAGTTACTTCCAGGGTGGGGACGAGCAGTACTTC.

The table lists this clone with a few counts. This sequence joins TRBV7-9 and TRBJ1-4; D uncertain. CDR3 length equals 16 residues. Germline V gives CDR1 SEHNR, CDR2 FQNEAQ (reference sequence). Trimming stripped 1 base from V and 0 bases from J, with 9 bases between. The CDR3 bases are TGTGCCAGCAGCTTAGGAGAGAAACCAACTAATGAAAAACTGTTTTTT. Amino acid sequence: CASSLGEKPTNEKLFF.